Listed below are T cell receptor beta chains from one sample, sequenced in a study of T cell responses to AZD1222 COVID-19 vaccine. Method: immunoSEQ multiplex PCR; TCRdb's copy keeps in-frame clones and lacks some. The sample has approximately 140,000 clones, around 90% seen once. Sequenced here: peripheral blood, sampled on day 0 of MenACWY control vaccination. Source of these receptors: an adult in good health. Each CDR3 is given with its conserved first and last residue. D genes are given only for firm matches. Expanded clones are given a class, and other clones once, few, many or no size at all.

d_call	v_call	j_call	clone_size	cdr3_aa	cdr3_nt
.	TRBV30	TRBJ1-2	.	CAWGIAGTYYGYTF	TGTGCCTGGGGGATTGCCGGGACATATTATGGCTACACCTTC
TRBD1	TRBV6-5	TRBJ1-2	.	CASTSDRGYGYTF	TGTGCCAGCACTTCGGACAGGGGGTATGGCTACACCTTC
.	TRBV3-1/TRBV3-2	TRBJ1-2	.	CASSPDTSYGYTF	TGTGCCAGCAGCCCGGACACGAGCTATGGCTACACCTTC
.	TRBV2	TRBJ2-7	.	CASYGGTRPGSYEQYF	TGTGCCAGCTATGGAGGGACTCGCCCTGGCTCCTACGAGCAGTACTTC
TRBD2	TRBV18	TRBJ2-7	.	CASSGGTPREQYF	TGTGCCAGCTCGGGGGGGACCCCTAGGGAGCAGTACTTC
.	TRBV28	TRBJ2-7	once	CASRTFYEQYF	TGTGCCAGCAGAACATTTTACGAGCAGTACTTC
TRBD1	TRBV5-4	TRBJ1-1	.	CASSLVQGDTEAFF	TGTGCCAGCAGCTTGGTTCAGGGGGATACTGAAGCTTTCTTT
TRBD2	TRBV6-5	TRBJ2-3	.	CASSWWGGTQYF	TGTGCCAGCAGTTGGTGGGGGGGTACGCAGTATTTT
.	TRBV5-1	TRBJ2-3	.	CASSLSGGNVDTQYF	TGCGCCAGCAGCTTGAGTGGGGGGAATGTAGATACGCAGTATTTT
.	TRBV9	TRBJ1-3	few	CASSAPQGGNTIYF	TGTGCCAGCAGCGCCCCCCAGGGGGGAAACACCATATATTTT
TRBD2	TRBV2	TRBJ2-5	.	CASEGRGSGRGETQYF	TGTGCCAGCGAAGGAAGGGGTAGCGGGAGAGGAGAGACCCAGTACTTC
TRBD1	TRBV12-3/TRBV12-4	TRBJ1-2	.	CASSRGQNYGYTF	TGTGCCAGCAGCCGGGGACAGAACTATGGCTACACCTTC
TRBD2	TRBV28	TRBJ2-3	.	CASSARGGGTDTQYF	TGTGCCAGCAGTGCACGGGGGGGAGGGACAGATACGCAGTATTTT
.	TRBV3-1/TRBV3-2	TRBJ1-5	.	CVGQPQHF	TGTGTGGGTCAGCCCCAGCATTTT
.	TRBV7-3	TRBJ1-1	.	CASSLPPQPPVLWEAFF	TGTGCCAGCAGTCTCCCACCACAGCCTCCGGTCCTTTGGGAAGCTTTCTTT
.	TRBV28	TRBJ1-3	.	CASRTGQRNPGNTIYF	TGTGCCAGCAGGACGGGACAACGTAACCCTGGAAACACCATATATTTT
.	TRBV28	TRBJ1-3	.	CASSPAGARGNTIYF	TGTGCCAGCAGTCCCGCGGGGGCACGCGGAAACACCATATATTTT
TRBD2	TRBV5-1	TRBJ2-3	.	CASSLVASGGTTNTQYF	TGCGCCAGCAGCTTGGTGGCTAGCGGGGGGACTACAAATACGCAGTATTTT
TRBD1	TRBV7-6	TRBJ1-2	once	CASSAGGHGYTF	TGTGCCAGCAGCGCAGGGGGGCATGGCTACACCTTC
.	TRBV19	TRBJ1-6	.	CASSSGKSSSYNSPLHF	TGTGCCAGTAGCTCGGGAAAGAGCAGCTCCTATAATTCACCCCTCCACTTT
.	TRBV18	TRBJ1-1	.	CASSPWPMITEAFF	TGTGCCAGCTCACCATGGCCCATGATCACTGAAGCTTTCTTT
.	TRBV5-4	TRBJ2-5	.	CASSDGPTRQETQYF	TGTGCCAGCAGCGACGGGCCTACACGTCAAGAGACCCAGTACTTC
TRBD1	TRBV7-2	TRBJ1-2	.	CASSWDRGNYGYTF	TGTGCCAGCAGCTGGGACAGGGGTAACTATGGCTACACCTTC
.	TRBV5-1	TRBJ1-1	.	CASKVGGNTEAFF	TGCGCCAGCAAGGTGGGAGGGAACACTGAAGCTTTCTTT
.	TRBV7-9	TRBJ1-2	few	CASSLSYTGPSYGYTF	TGTGCCAGCAGCTTGAGTTATACGGGACCCTCCTATGGCTACACCTTC
.	TRBV5-1	TRBJ1-1	once	CASSQQGTEAFF	TGCGCCAGCAGCCAGCAGGGCACTGAAGCTTTCTTT
.	TRBV9	TRBJ1-4	.	CASSVAARGANEKLFF	TGTGCCAGCAGCGTGGCCGCCAGGGGCGCTAATGAAAAACTGTTTTTT
TRBD1	TRBV30	TRBJ2-2	.	CAWSWLAGGNTGELFF	TGTGCCTGGAGTTGGTTGGCAGGGGGGAACACCGGGGAGCTGTTTTTT
TRBD2	TRBV11-2	TRBJ2-7	.	CASSLFPRQAGVAGEQYF	TGTGCCAGCAGCCTCTTCCCCCGTCAAGCGGGGGTCGCTGGGGAGCAGTACTTC
.	TRBV25-1	TRBJ1-1	.	CASETGFMNTEAFF	TGTGCCAGCGAGACCGGCTTCATGAACACTGAAGCTTTCTTT
.	TRBV11-2	TRBJ2-3	.	CASTQGSTDTQYF	TGTGCCAGCACCCAAGGAAGCACAGATACGCAGTATTTT
TRBD2	TRBV7-8	TRBJ2-3	.	CASSKRLAGAGGSTDTQYF	TGTGCCAGCAGCAAGAGACTAGCGGGGGCCGGGGGTAGCACAGATACGCAGTATTTT
TRBD1	TRBV2	TRBJ1-3	once	CASSEGTGNFGNTIYF	TGTGCCAGCAGTGAGGGGACAGGGAACTTTGGAAACACCATATATTTT
TRBD2	TRBV4-1	TRBJ2-5	once	CASSRGLAGETQYF	TGCGCCAGCAGCCGAGGACTAGCGGGTGAGACCCAGTACTTC
.	TRBV28	TRBJ1-6	.	CASSRTGNWDSPLHF	TGTGCCAGCAGTCGGACCGGTAATTGGGATTCACCCCTCCACTTT
TRBD1	TRBV25-1	TRBJ2-1	few	CASNRGASEQFF	TGTGCCAGCAACAGGGGCGCGAGTGAGCAGTTCTTC
TRBD2	TRBV7-2	TRBJ2-1	once	CASSLRGLASYNEQFF	TGTGCCAGCAGCTTAAGGGGACTAGCGTCATACAATGAGCAGTTCTTC
.	TRBV25-1	TRBJ1-1	.	CASSVGMGNTEAFF	TGTGCCAGCAGTGTGGGCATGGGGAACACTGAAGCTTTCTTT
TRBD2	TRBV3-1/TRBV3-2	TRBJ2-6	.	CASSPLGLAGAGANVLTF	TGTGCCAGCAGCCCACTCGGGTTAGCGGGAGCTGGGGCCAACGTCCTGACTTTC
TRBD1	TRBV19	TRBJ1-2	once	CASSMGGQVAPSNYGYTF	TGTGCCAGTAGTATGGGGGGACAGGTAGCCCCCTCTAACTATGGCTACACCTTC
.	TRBV7-9	TRBJ1-2	.	CASSLAATAYGYTF	TGTGCCAGCAGCTTAGCGGCCACGGCCTATGGCTACACCTTC
.	TRBV29-1	TRBJ1-1	once	CSVEAQQNTEAFF	TGCAGCGTTGAAGCACAGCAGAACACTGAAGCTTTCTTT
.	TRBV6-4	TRBJ2-3	medium-sized	CASSDSPGEGRDTQYF	TGTGCCAGCAGTGACTCCCCTGGGGAAGGGCGAGATACGCAGTATTTT
.	TRBV18	TRBJ2-7	.	CASSQGRDYEQYF	TGTGCCAGCTCCCAAGGCAGAGACTACGAGCAGTACTTC
TRBD2	TRBV9	TRBJ2-7	.	CASSVDGRAYEQYF	TGTGCCAGCAGCGTAGACGGGAGGGCTTACGAGCAGTACTTC
TRBD1	TRBV27	TRBJ2-6	.	CASSFLLPGQGIFGANVLTF	TGTGCCAGCAGTTTCCTCCTTCCGGGACAGGGGATCTTTGGGGCCAACGTCCTGACTTTC
.	TRBV6-2/TRBV6-3	TRBJ2-7	.	CASSYSVAGTYEQYF	TGTGCCAGCAGTTACTCGGTCGCAGGGACCTACGAGCAGTACTTC
.	TRBV19	TRBJ1-1	once	CASSIGRGQQSLTEAFF	TGTGCCAGTAGTATCGGTAGAGGCCAACAGAGTCTCACTGAAGCTTTCTTT
.	TRBV3-1/TRBV3-2	TRBJ2-1	.	CASSHPSGRTYNEQFF	TGTGCCAGCAGCCACCCCTCGGGTAGGACTTACAATGAGCAGTTCTTC
.	TRBV4-1	TRBJ2-1	.	CASSHGNEQFF	TGCGCCAGCAGCCACGGCAATGAGCAGTTCTTC
.	TRBV10-1	TRBJ2-5	.	CASSEFRGTRETQYF	TGCGCCAGCAGTGAGTTTAGGGGCACCCGTGAGACCCAGTACTTC
TRBD2	TRBV19	TRBJ2-1	.	CASSPLGLAVNEQFF	TGTGCCAGTAGCCCCCTGGGACTAGCGGTCAATGAGCAGTTCTTC
TRBD1	TRBV5-5	TRBJ1-5	.	CASSLGQGPGNQPQHF	TGTGCCAGCAGCTTGGGACAGGGCCCTGGCAATCAGCCCCAGCATTTT
.	TRBV29-1	TRBJ1-1	.	CSVEQGLAAFF	TGCAGCGTTGAACAGGGTTTGGCAGCTTTCTTT
.	TRBV5-1	TRBJ1-3	.	CASSLGSGRFSGNTIYF	TGCGCCAGCAGCTTGGGATCGGGACGGTTCTCTGGAAACACCATATATTTT
TRBD2	TRBV2	TRBJ2-1	.	CARGGTSGIDEQFF	TGTGCCAGGGGGGGGACTAGCGGGATAGATGAGCAGTTCTTC
.	TRBV6-6	TRBJ1-3	.	CASSYGGGFGNTIYF	TGTGCCAGCAGTTACGGCGGGGGGTTTGGAAACACCATATATTTT
.	TRBV18	TRBJ1-6	.	CASSPGYSPLHF	TGTGCCAGCTCACCAGGGTATTCACCCCTCCACTTT